The subject of this entry is one T cell receptor beta chain. Its antigen is as yet unknown. These data originate in a study of T cell responses to AZD1222 COVID-19 vaccine. Study results and caveats: Baseline serology detected seropositivity in only six or seven AZD1222 recipients.

TCRdb's table, derived via immunoSEQ multiplex PCR, lists solely in-frame clones and lacks some. Among about 93,000 clones listed, 80% to 90% were seen once. The CDR3 totals 12 residues. Sequencing used peripheral blood, obtained 28 days after the second AZD1222 dose. This TCR derives from an adult who received the AZD1222 COVID-19 vaccine. This chain uses TRBV12-2 with TRBJ1-2. TRBV12-2 is labeled a pseudogene. The CDR3, as DNA: TGTGCAAGTCGATTGTCCCCCTATGGCTACACCTTC. The encoded protein is CASRLSPYGYTF.